This T cell receptor beta chain is drawn from a study of blood T cells in healthy people across ages. The sample holds many counts of this clonotype. Germline V gives CDR1 MDHEN, CDR2 SYDVKM. There are 14 residues in the CDR3. V gave up 2 bases and J gave up 10 bases, with 18 bases separating them. Combining a sample-barcoded 5' primer with a J-beta primer mix, a second PCR ran for roughly 7 to 12 cycles. TCRdb analysed the 5' RACE reads with MiXCR anew, one entry per CDR3 protein. The sample holds 550,000 to 650,000 distinct CDR3 sequences, about 30% seen once. This TCR derives from a woman aged 80 or over in good health. This sequence joins TRBV28 and TRBJ2-7; D might be TRBD1 or TRBD2, each matching 6 bases. Sequenced material: blood. The CDR3 DNA is TGTGCCAGCAGTTTAAATGGGGGGCCGGTCGACCAGTACTTC. Protein product: CASSLNGGPVDQYF.